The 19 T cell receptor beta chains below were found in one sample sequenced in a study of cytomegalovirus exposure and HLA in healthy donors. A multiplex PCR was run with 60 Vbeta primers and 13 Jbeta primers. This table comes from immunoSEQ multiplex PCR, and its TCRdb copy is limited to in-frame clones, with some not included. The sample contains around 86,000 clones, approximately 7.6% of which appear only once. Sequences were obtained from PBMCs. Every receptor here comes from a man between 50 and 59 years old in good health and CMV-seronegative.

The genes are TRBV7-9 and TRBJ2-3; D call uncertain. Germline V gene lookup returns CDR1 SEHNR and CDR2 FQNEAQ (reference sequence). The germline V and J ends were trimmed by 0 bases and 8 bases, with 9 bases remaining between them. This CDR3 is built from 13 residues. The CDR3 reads CASSLAGSSTQYF. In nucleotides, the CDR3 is TGTGCCAGCAGCTTAGCCGGGTCTAGTACGCAGTATTTT.

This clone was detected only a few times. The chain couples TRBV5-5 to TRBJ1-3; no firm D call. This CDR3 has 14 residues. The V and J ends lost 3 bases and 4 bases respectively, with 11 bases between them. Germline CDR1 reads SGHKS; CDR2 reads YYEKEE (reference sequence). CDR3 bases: TGTGCCAGCAGCTCTGTAACACGAGGAAACACCATATATTTT. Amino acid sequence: CASSSVTRGNTIYF.

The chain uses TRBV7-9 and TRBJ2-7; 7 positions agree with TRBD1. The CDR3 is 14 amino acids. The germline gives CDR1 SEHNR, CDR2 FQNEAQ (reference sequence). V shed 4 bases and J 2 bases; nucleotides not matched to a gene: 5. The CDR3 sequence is CASSYDRVPYEQYF. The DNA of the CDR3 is TGTGCCAGCAGCTACGACAGGGTCCCCTACGAGCAGTACTTC.

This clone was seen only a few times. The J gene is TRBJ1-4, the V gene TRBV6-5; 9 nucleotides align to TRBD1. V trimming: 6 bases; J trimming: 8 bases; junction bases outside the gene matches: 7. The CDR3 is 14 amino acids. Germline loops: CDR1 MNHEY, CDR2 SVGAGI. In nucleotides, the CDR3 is TGTGCCAGCAGATCGGGACAGGGAGCCGAAAAACTGTTTTTT. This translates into CASRSGQGAEKLFF.

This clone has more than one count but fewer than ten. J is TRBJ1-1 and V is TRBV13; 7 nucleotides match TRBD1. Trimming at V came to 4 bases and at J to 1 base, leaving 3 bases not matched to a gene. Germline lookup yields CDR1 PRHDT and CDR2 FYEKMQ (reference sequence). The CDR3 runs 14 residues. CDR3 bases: TGTGCCAGCAGCTGGGGACAGCCGAACACTGAAGCTTTCTTT. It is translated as CASSWGQPNTEAFF.

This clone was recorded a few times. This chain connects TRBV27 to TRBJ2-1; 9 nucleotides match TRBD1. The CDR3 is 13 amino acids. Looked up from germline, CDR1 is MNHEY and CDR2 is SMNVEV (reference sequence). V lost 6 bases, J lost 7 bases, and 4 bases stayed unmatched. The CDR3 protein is CASRGTGSNEQFF. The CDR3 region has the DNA TGTGCCAGCAGAGGGACAGGGAGTAATGAGCAGTTCTTC.

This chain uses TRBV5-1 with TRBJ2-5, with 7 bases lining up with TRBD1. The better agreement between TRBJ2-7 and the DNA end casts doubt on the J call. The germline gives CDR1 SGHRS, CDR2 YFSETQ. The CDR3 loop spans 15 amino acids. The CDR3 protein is CASSLGWTGSYEQYF. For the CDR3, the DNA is TGCGCCAGCAGCTTGGGCTGGACAGGATCCTACGAGCAGTACTTC.

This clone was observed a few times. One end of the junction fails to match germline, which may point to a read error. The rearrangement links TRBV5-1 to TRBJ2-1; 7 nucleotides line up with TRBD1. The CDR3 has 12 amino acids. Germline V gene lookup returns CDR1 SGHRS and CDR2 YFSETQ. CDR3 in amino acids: CASSLDQGERVF. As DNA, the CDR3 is TGCGCCAGCAGCTTGGACCAGGGGGAAAGGGTCTTC.

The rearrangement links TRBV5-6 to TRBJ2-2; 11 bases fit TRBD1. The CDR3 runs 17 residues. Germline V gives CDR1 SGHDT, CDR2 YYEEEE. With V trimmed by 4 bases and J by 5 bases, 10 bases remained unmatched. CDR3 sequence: CASSGVGTGGRTGELFF. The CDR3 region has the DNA TGTGCCAGCAGCGGGGTCGGGACAGGGGGTCGTACCGGGGAGCTGTTTTTT.

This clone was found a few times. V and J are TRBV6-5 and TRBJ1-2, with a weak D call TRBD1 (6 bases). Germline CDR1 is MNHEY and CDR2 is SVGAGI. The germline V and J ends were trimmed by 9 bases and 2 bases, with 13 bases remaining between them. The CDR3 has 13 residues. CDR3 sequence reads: CASRTGINYGYTF. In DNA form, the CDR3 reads TGTGCCAGTAGAACAGGGATAAACTATGGCTACACCTTC.

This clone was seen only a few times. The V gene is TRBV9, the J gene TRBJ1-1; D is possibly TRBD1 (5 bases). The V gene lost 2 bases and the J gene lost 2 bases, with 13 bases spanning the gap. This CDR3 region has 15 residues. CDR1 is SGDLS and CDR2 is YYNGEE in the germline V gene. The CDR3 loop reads CASSVEGLRNTEAFF. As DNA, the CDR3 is TGTGCCAGCAGCGTTGAGGGACTGAGAAACACTGAAGCTTTCTTT.

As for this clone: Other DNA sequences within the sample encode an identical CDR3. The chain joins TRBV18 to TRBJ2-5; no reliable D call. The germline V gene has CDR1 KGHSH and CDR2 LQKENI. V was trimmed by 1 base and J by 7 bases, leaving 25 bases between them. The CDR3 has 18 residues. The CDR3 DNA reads TGTGCCAGCTCACCACGAGGATTAGCCGGCTCCGTCCGAGGGACCCAGTACTTC. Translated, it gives CASSPRGLAGSVRGTQYF. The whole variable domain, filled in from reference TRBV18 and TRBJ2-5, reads NAGVMQNPRHLVRRRGQEARLRCSPMKGHSHVYWYRQLPEEGLKFMVYLQKENIIDESGMPKERFSAEFPKEGPSILRIQQVVRGDSAAYFCASSPRGLAGSVRGTQYFGPGTRLLVL.

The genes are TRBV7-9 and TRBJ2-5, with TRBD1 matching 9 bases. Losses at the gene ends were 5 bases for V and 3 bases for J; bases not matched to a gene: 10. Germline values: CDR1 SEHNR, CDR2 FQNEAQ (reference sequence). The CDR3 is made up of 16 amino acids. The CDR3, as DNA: TGTGCCAGCAGCAACCCCCGGACAGGGGTTAAAGAGACCCAGTACTTC. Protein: CASSNPRTGVKETQYF.

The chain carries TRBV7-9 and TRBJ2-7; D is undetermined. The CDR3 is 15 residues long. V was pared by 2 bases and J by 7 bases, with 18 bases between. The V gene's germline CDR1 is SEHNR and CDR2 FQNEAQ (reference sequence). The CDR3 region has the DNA TGTGCCAGCAGCTTAAGTGGTCTCCTTGTAGAAGAGCAGTACTTC. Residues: CASSLSGLLVEEQYF. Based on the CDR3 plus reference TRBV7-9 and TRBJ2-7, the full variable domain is DTGVSQNPRHKITKRGQNVTFRCDPISEHNRLYWYRQTLGQGPEFLTYFQNEAQLEKSRLLSDRFSAERPKGSFSTLEIQRTEQGDSAMYLCASSLSGLLVEEQYFGPGTRLTVT.

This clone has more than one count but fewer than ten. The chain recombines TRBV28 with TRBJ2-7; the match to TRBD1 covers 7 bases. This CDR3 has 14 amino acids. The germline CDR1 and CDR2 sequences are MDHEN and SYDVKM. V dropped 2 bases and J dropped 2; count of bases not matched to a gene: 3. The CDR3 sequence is CASSLPDRAYEQYF. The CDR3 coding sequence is TGTGCCAGCAGTTTACCCGACAGGGCCTACGAGCAGTACTTC. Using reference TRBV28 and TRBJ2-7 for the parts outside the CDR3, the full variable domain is DVKVTQSSRYLVKRTGEKVFLECVQDMDHENMFWYRQDPGLGLRLIYFSYDVKMKEKGDIPEGYSVSREKKERFSLILESASTNQTSMYLCASSLPDRAYEQYFGPGTRLTVT.

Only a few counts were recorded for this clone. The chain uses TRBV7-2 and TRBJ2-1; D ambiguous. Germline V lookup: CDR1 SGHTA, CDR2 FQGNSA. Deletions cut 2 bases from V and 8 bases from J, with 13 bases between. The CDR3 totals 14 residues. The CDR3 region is CASSLFVSKDEQFF. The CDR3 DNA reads TGTGCCAGCAGCTTATTTGTTAGCAAGGATGAGCAGTTCTTC.

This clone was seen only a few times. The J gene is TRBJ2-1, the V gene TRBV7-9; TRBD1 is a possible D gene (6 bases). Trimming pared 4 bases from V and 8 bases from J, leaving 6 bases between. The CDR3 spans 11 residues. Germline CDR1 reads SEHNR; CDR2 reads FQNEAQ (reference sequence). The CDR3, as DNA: TGTGCCAGCAGCTGGACAGATGAGCAGTTCTTC. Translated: CASSWTDEQFF.

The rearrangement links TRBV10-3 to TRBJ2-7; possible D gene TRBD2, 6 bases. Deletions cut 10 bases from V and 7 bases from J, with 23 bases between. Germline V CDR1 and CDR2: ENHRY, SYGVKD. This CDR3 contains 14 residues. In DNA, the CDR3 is TGTGCCACCACCTCCGGGACTTTATCTTCGGAGCAGTACTTC. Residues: CATTSGTLSSEQYF.

CDR3 in DNA: TGTGCCAGCAGTTTACTTGGGACAGGGGGCCGGCAGCCCCAGCATTTT. This sequence encodes CASSLLGTGGRQPQHF. The J gene is TRBJ1-5, the V gene TRBV6-5, with 12 bases fitting TRBD1. This CDR3 contains 16 residues. Per the germline V gene, CDR1 is MNHEY and CDR2 is SVGAGI. V dropped 4 bases and J dropped 7; count of bases not matched to a gene: 8.